The present T cell receptor beta chain was sequenced within a study of blood T cells in healthy people across ages. The study's findings and limits: The unknown donor CMV status may have confounded expanded clonotype changes.

This clonotype was recorded at least ten times. Its matching antigen is unknown. Next came a second PCR, run for roughly 6 to 11 cycles, which used a sample-barcoded 5' primer along with a J-beta primer mix. Paired-end reads containing CDR3 totaled no fewer than 2.5 million for each sample. TCRdb reanalysed the 5' RACE reads using MiXCR and keeps one entry per CDR3 protein. The sample has roughly 800,000 distinct CDR3 sequences, around 36% seen once; the top ten hold approximately 12%. The ends lost 0 bases at V and 6 bases at J; junction bases unmatched: 6. The germline gives CDR1 SGHVS, CDR2 FQNEAQ. The CDR3 is made up of 15 amino acids.

Input material: blood. The TCR originated in a young man in good health. V and J are TRBV7-8 and TRBJ2-7, with 9 nucleotides matching TRBD1. In nucleotides, the CDR3 is TGTGCCAGCAGCTTAGCGCTGGGACAGGGCCCCGAGCAGTACTTC. It translates to CASSLALGQGPEQYF.